This T cell receptor (beta chain) is drawn from a study of regulatory T cells in long-lasting Graves disease. According to the study, TCR beta libraries were built with iRepertoire HTBI primers and CDR3-region Arm-PCR. In TCRdb, the multiplex PCR reads were re-called with MiXCR into one record per CDR3 protein. The profile shows approximately 690,000 distinct CDR3 sequences, approximately 31% of them singletons. In this sample, this clonotype turned up a few times. Indicated time point: persistent/refractory GD, antithyroid drugs over 5 years with positive TRAb. RNA isolated from PBMCs was used to make the TCR library. CDR3 length: 12 amino acids. The germline V and J ends were trimmed by 0 bases and 4 bases, with 6 bases remaining between them. Germline V gives CDR1 SQVTM, CDR2 ANQGSEA.

The gene calls are TRBV29-1 and TRBJ2-5; no clear D. This TCR was sampled from a female donor with Graves disease. Sample: peripheral blood mononuclear cells (PBMCs), taken when the disease was refractory, from a patient treated with antithyroid drugs. This CDR3 reads CSVEERTETQYF. CDR3 DNA: TGCAGCGTTGAAGAAAGGACAGAGACCCAGTACTTC.